A selection of T cell receptor beta chains follows, all from one sample in a study of T cell repertoires in cytomegalovirus infection. No antigen is known for these receptors. TCRdb passed the reads through MiXCR, listing each CDR3 protein once. This table has approximately 500,000 distinct CDR3 sequences, more than 30% appearing once. The sample was cultured PBMCs, taken from culture after CMV antigen stimulation. The source is a human donor in good health (CMV status not recorded). Some clones in this sample may be carry-over from other donors' samples. Both conserved end residues are part of each CDR3. Fields, in order: D gene, V gene, clone size, J gene, CDR3 protein, CDR3 DNA. The D gene is left open where the match is weak. Some rows have no size entry. The others give once, few or many, or a class for an expanded clone.

-	TRBV7-9	-	TRBJ1-5	CASSLRQDQPQHF	TGTGCCAGCAGCTTAAGACAGGATCAGCCCCAGCATTTT
TRBD2	TRBV4-1	-	TRBJ2-7	CASSQTKGLAGSTYEQYF	TGCGCCAGCAGCCAGACGAAGGGACTAGCGGGATCTACCTACGAGCAGTACTTC
TRBD2	TRBV12-3/TRBV12-4	-	TRBJ2-7	CASSRLAGQSWDEQYF	TGTGCCAGCAGTCGACTAGCGGGGCAGAGCTGGGACGAGCAGTACTTC
-	TRBV12-3/TRBV12-4	-	TRBJ1-2	CASNRLDVGYGYTF	TGTGCCAGCAACCGACTCGACGTGGGCTATGGCTACACCTTC
-	TRBV7-2	few	TRBJ2-1	CASSFRGTAGRPYNEQFF	TGTGCCAGCAGCTTTAGGGGTACAGCGGGTCGCCCCTACAATGAGCAGTTCTTC
-	TRBV6-2/TRBV6-3	many	TRBJ1-5	CASSYSNWGNQPQHF	TGTGCCAGCAGTTACTCGAACTGGGGCAATCAGCCCCAGCATTTT
TRBD2	TRBV7-2	many	TRBJ2-2	CASNPRVAGYTGELFF	TGTGCCAGCAACCCCCGAGTAGCGGGATACACCGGGGAGCTGTTTTTT
TRBD2	TRBV6-4	few	TRBJ2-1	CASSEGTGTSGRREQFF	TGTGCCAGCAGTGAAGGCACAGGGACTAGCGGGAGACGTGAGCAGTTCTTC
-	TRBV7-8	many	TRBJ1-5	CASSFLPVSSNQPQHF	TGTGCCAGCAGTTTCCTGCCTGTATCCAGCAATCAGCCCCAGCATTTT
-	TRBV12-5	-	TRBJ2-3	CASGLGGLAEDTQYF	TGTGCTAGTGGTTTGGGGGGGCTAGCGGAAGATACGCAGTATTTT
-	TRBV29-1	-	TRBJ2-2	CSVEKQLNTGELFF	TGCAGCGTTGAAAAACAGCTAAACACCGGGGAGCTGTTTTTT
TRBD1	TRBV6-6	-	TRBJ1-5	CASSPFPAGTVRNQPQHF	TGTGCCAGCAGCCCCTTTCCGGCCGGGACAGTTCGCAATCAGCCCCAGCATTTT
TRBD1	TRBV12-3/TRBV12-4	-	TRBJ2-1	CASSLHWGQGGNEQFF	TGTGCCAGCAGTTTGCATTGGGGACAGGGGGGTAATGAGCAGTTCTTC
TRBD1	TRBV6-1	-	TRBJ2-1	CASSYLGRGNEQFF	TGTGCCAGCAGTTACCTCGGCAGGGGGAATGAGCAGTTCTTC
-	TRBV4-3	many	TRBJ2-5	CASSPLAVPRTQYF	TGCGCCAGCAGCCCCCTAGCAGTCCCACGGACCCAGTACTTC
-	TRBV5-1	-	TRBJ2-3	CASSFSAVGTDTQYF	TGCGCCAGCAGCTTCTCGGCGGTGGGCACAGATACGCAGTATTTT
TRBD2	TRBV19	-	TRBJ2-1	CASSTGLAGRQFF	TGTGCCAGTAGTACAGGACTAGCGGGAAGGCAGTTCTTC
-	TRBV7-2	few	TRBJ2-1	CASSLVVTGTEQFF	TGTGCCAGCAGCTTAGTCGTTACCGGGACTGAGCAGTTCTTC
TRBD2	TRBV28	few	TRBJ2-7	CASSPLAGDYEQYF	TGTGCCAGCAGTCCACTAGCGGGAGACTACGAGCAGTACTTC
-	TRBV30	few	TRBJ1-2	CAWVDSGIGYTF	TGTGCCTGGGTGGATTCGGGGATCGGCTACACCTTC
TRBD1	TRBV7-9	few	TRBJ2-2	CASSSQRQGNTGELFF	TGTGCCAGCAGCTCTCAAAGACAGGGGAACACCGGGGAGCTGTTTTTT
TRBD1	TRBV7-2	few	TRBJ1-5	CASSGQGTSNQPQHF	TGTGCCAGCAGTGGACAGGGGACGAGCAATCAGCCCCAGCATTTT
-	TRBV7-6	many	TRBJ2-5	CASSSVTGWGETQYF	TGTGCCAGCAGCTCCGTTACAGGGTGGGGAGAGACCCAGTACTTC
-	TRBV7-8	few	TRBJ1-6	CASCPTRLGYNSPLHF	TGTGCCAGCTGCCCAACCCGTCTGGGCTATAATTCACCCCTCCACTTT
TRBD2	TRBV12-5	few	TRBJ2-1	CASGSPPLGREALLNEQFF	TGTGCTAGTGGTTCCCCTCCTCTCGGGCGGGAGGCCCTACTCAATGAGCAGTTCTTC
-	TRBV6-6	-	TRBJ2-1	CASTGRVERLYNEQFF	TGTGCCAGCACCGGGCGGGTGGAGCGCTTATACAATGAGCAGTTCTTC
TRBD2	TRBV6-1	many	TRBJ2-1	CASTTSGKNNEQFF	TGTGCCAGCACGACTAGCGGGAAAAACAATGAGCAGTTCTTC
TRBD2	TRBV5-1	-	TRBJ2-2	CASSSQLAGVVDTGELFF	TGCGCCAGCAGCTCCCAACTAGCGGGAGTGGTTGACACCGGGGAGCTGTTTTTT
TRBD1	TRBV6-2/TRBV6-3	-	TRBJ2-7	CASSQPQGHYEQYF	TGTGCCAGCAGTCAACCACAGGGGCACTACGAGCAGTACTTC
-	TRBV2	-	TRBJ2-1	CATVPTDYNEQFF	TGTGCCACCGTTCCAACCGACTACAATGAGCAGTTCTTC
-	TRBV5-4	-	TRBJ1-1	CASSLGAVNTEAFF	TGTGCCAGCAGCTTGGGAGCGGTTAACACTGAAGCTTTCTTT
TRBD2	TRBV7-2	-	TRBJ2-1	CASSLDSGRIDEQFF	TGTGCCAGCAGCTTAGATAGCGGGAGAATAGATGAGCAGTTCTTC